Below are 18 T cell receptor beta chains sequenced from a single sample in a study of blood T cell repertoires in COVID-19. Produced via immunoSEQ multiplex PCR; TCRdb's table is partial and in-frame only. Of 45,000 to 50,000 clones detected, about 87% appear once; the ten largest clones hold around 8.6%. Sequenced input: peripheral blood. These receptors were taken from a man aged 50 to 59 with acute or convalescent COVID-19.

The gene calls are TRBV5-8 and TRBJ2-2; maybe TRBD1 (5 bases). V dropped 1 base and J dropped 2 bases, with 9 bases sitting between them. Looked up from germline, CDR1 is SGHTS and CDR2 is YDEGEE. This CDR3 has 15 residues. The CDR3 nucleotides are TGTGCCAGCAGCTTGAGGGGCAGCAACACCGGGGAGCTGTTTTTT. The encoded protein is CASSLRGSNTGELFF.

This rearrangement joins TRBV5-1 to TRBJ1-4; the match to TRBD1 covers 8 bases. This CDR3 region has 14 residues. V was clipped by 2 bases and J by 7 bases; unmatched bases: 4. The germline V gene encodes CDR1 SGHRS and CDR2 YFSETQ. CDR3 nucleotides: TGCGCCAGCAGCTTAACAGGGGGATCTGAAAAACTGTTTTTT. This encodes CASSLTGGSEKLFF.

This clone was counted only a few times. In nucleotides, the CDR3 is TGTGCCAGCAGCTTAGGGAGCACTGAAGCTTTCTTT. This codes for CASSLGSTEAFF. V is TRBV7-8 and J is TRBJ1-1; D not certain. V lost 1 base to trimming and J lost 4 bases, with 4 bases between them. The CDR3 has 12 amino acids. Germline CDR1 SGHVS, CDR2 FQNEAQ.

The V and J genes are TRBV3-1 (or the pseudogene TRBV3-2) and TRBJ2-5; D uncertain. With 0 bases removed from V and 7 bases from J, the gap between germline ends came to 12 bases. Germline CDR1 reads LGHDT; CDR2 reads YNNKEL (reference sequence). This CDR3 comprises 14 residues. The DNA for the CDR3 is TGTGCCAGCAGCCAAGATACGGCTAGTGTGACCCAGTACTTC. Translated, it gives CASSQDTASVTQYF.

This clone appeared a single time. V gene TRBV7-9 combines with J gene TRBJ2-5; no firm D call. Per germline, CDR1 SEHNR and CDR2 FQNEAQ (reference sequence). The germline V and J ends were trimmed by 4 bases and 4 bases, with 10 bases remaining between them. This CDR3 has 13 residues. This CDR3 reads CASSSSSVETQYF. The CDR3 DNA sequence: TGTGCCAGCAGCTCCTCTTCCGTAGAGACCCAGTACTTC.

The chain employs TRBV7-9 and TRBJ1-2; TRBD1 is a possible D gene (6 bases). The CDR3 totals 15 residues. The germline V gene encodes CDR1 SEHNR and CDR2 FQNEAQ (reference sequence). V gave up 3 bases and J gave up 1 base, with 12 bases separating them. DNA for the CDR3: TGTGCCAGCAGCTTTTTGGGGGACAATAACTATGGCTACACCTTC. It yields the protein CASSFLGDNNYGYTF.

This chain uses TRBV18 with TRBJ2-2, with 7 bases aligning to TRBD1. This CDR3 comprises 16 residues. Trimming took 3 bases from V and 2 from J; bases not matched to a gene: 6. Germline V CDR1 and CDR2: KGHSH, LQKENI. The CDR3 region has the DNA TGTGCCAGCTCACCCTCGGGACAGACTAACACCGGGGAGCTGTTTTTT. As protein: CASSPSGQTNTGELFF.

The count of this clone is one. The chain is built from TRBV19 and TRBJ1-1; 9 bases are a match to TRBD1. After removal of 6 bases from V and 2 bases from J, the junction contained 10 bases not matched to a gene. Germline lookup yields CDR1 LNHDA and CDR2 SQIVND (reference sequence). The CDR3 has 16 residues. The CDR3 coding sequence is TGTGCCAGTAGGAGAGACGACAGGGGGGCAAACACTGAAGCTTTCTTT. The encoded protein is CASRRDDRGANTEAFF.

The chain has TRBV15 and TRBJ1-6; D remains unclear. Germline CDR1 reads LNHNV; CDR2 reads YYDKDF (reference sequence). The CDR3 has 13 residues. V lost 3 bases and J lost 8, with 8 bases in between. CDR3 residues: CATSRNSDSPLHF. The CDR3 DNA follows: TGTGCCACCAGCAGGAACAGTGATTCACCCCTCCACTTT.

The chain uses TRBV7-9 and TRBJ2-7, with D perhaps TRBD2 (5 bases). V was shortened by 2 bases and J by 5 bases, with 7 bases between the two germline ends. From germline, CDR1 is SEHNR and CDR2 FQNEAQ (reference sequence). This CDR3 contains 12 residues. DNA for the CDR3: TGTGCCAGCAGCTTACTCGGGGACGAGCAGTACTTC. This codes for CASSLLGDEQYF.

The genes are TRBV13 and TRBJ2-6; tentatively, D is TRBD1 (5 bases). There are 15 residues in the CDR3. V lost 5 bases and J 6 bases, leaving 14 bases between the germline ends. Germline loops: CDR1 PRHDT, CDR2 FYEKMQ (reference sequence). Written as DNA, the CDR3 is TGTGCCAGCAGCCCCCCTGGGGCCCAGGCCAACGTCCTGACTTTC. It specifies CASSPPGAQANVLTF.

This sequence joins TRBV29-1 and TRBJ1-4, with a weak D call TRBD1 (6 bases). Looked up from germline, CDR1 is SQVTM and CDR2 is ANQGSEA. The V gene lost 4 bases and the J gene lost 1 base, with 7 bases spanning the gap. The CDR3 has 13 residues. CDR3 sequence (DNA): TGCAGCGTTGTAGGGGGAACTAATGAAAAACTGTTTTTT. Residues: CSVVGGTNEKLFF.

A few counts support this clone. The V gene is TRBV19, the J gene TRBJ2-3, with 8 bases fitting TRBD2. Germline trimming cut 4 bases from V and 5 bases from J; bases unmatched to any gene: 14. CDR1 is LNHDA and CDR2 is SQIVND in the germline V gene (reference sequence). The CDR3 consists of 17 residues. CDR3 sequence (DNA): TGTGCCAGTAGTAGTATACGCGGGACTAGGTTTGAAGATACGCAGTATTTT. Its translation is CASSSIRGTRFEDTQYF.

V usage is TRBV7-9 and J usage is TRBJ1-2; 12 nucleotides align to TRBD1. The CDR3 has 13 amino acids. The J segment lost 7 bases and the V segment lost 5 bases, leaving 2 bases of the junction unmatched. From germline, CDR1 is SEHNR and CDR2 FQNEAQ (reference sequence). DNA of the CDR3: TGTGCCAGCAGCGGGACAGGGGGCAGTGGCTACACCTTC. As protein: CASSGTGGSGYTF.

V is TRBV19 and J is TRBJ1-3; D gene ambiguous. V was cut by 3 bases and J by 1 base, with 13 bases left in between. Germline values: CDR1 LNHDA, CDR2 SQIVND (reference sequence). The CDR3 has 16 amino acids. CDR3 loop: CASSIPSSGSGNTIYF. The CDR3 DNA follows: TGTGCCAGTAGTATCCCGTCGTCCGGGTCTGGAAACACCATATATTTT.

This rearrangement joins TRBV27 to TRBJ1-6; a possible D gene is TRBD1 (5 bases). The germline V gene has CDR1 MNHEY and CDR2 SMNVEV (reference sequence). V was cut by 2 bases and J by 10 bases, with 24 bases left in between. The CDR3 totals 18 residues. The CDR3 region is CASSLRPVEGSARSPLHF. DNA for the CDR3: TGTGCCAGCAGTTTACGGCCAGTGGAGGGGAGTGCAAGATCACCCCTCCACTTT.

The gene calls are TRBV20-1 and TRBJ2-7; D call uncertain. Trimming stripped 3 bases from V and 5 bases from J, with 11 bases between. CDR3 length equals 12 residues. Germline V gene sequence: CDR1 DFQATT, CDR2 SNEGSKA (reference sequence). The CDR3 loop reads CSASRAIHEQYF. CDR3 coding DNA: TGCAGTGCTAGTCGAGCGATCCACGAGCAGTACTTC.

This clone was counted once. The chain employs TRBV5-1 and TRBJ2-3, with D hard to call. V shed 0 bases and J shed 6 bases, with 8 bases lying between them. This CDR3 comprises 13 residues. Germline V gives CDR1 SGHRS, CDR2 YFSETQ. This CDR3 reads CASSLDVSDTQYF. The DNA for the CDR3 is TGCGCCAGCAGCTTGGATGTGTCGGATACGCAGTATTTT.